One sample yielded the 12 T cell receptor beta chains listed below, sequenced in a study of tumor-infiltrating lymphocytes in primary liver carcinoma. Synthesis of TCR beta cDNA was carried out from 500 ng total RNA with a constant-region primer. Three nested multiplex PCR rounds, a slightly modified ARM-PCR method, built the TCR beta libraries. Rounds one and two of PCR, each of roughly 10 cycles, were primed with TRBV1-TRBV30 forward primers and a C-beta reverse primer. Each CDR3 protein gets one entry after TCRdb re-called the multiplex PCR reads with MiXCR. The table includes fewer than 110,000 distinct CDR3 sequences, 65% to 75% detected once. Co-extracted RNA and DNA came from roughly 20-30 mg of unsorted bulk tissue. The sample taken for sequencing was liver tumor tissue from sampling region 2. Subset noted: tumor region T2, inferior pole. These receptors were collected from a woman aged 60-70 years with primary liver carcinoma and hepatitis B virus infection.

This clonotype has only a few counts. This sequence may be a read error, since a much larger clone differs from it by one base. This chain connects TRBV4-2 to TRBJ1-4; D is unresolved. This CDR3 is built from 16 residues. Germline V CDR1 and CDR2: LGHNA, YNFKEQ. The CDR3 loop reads CANSRNGPATNEKLFF. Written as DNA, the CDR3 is TGTGCCAACAGCCGGAACGGCCCGGCAACTAATGAAAAACTGTTTTTT.

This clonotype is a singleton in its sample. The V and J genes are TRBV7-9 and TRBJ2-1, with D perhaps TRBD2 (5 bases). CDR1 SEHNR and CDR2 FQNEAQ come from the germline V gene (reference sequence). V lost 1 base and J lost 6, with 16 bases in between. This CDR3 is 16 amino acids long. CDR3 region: CASSLGHSVTINEQFF. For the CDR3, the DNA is TGTGCCAGCAGCTTAGGTCATAGCGTAACCATCAATGAGCAGTTCTTC.

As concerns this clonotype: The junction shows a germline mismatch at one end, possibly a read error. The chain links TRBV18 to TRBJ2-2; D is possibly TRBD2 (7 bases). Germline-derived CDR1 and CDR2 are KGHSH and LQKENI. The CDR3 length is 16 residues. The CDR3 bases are TGTGCCAGCTCACCACCGGCGGGGGCGAACACCGGGGAGCTGTATTTT. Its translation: CASSPPAGANTGELYF.

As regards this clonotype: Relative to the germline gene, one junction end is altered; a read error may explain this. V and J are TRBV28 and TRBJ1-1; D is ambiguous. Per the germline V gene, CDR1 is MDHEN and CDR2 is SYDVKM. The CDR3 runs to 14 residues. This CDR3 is CVSSKWTGNTEAFF. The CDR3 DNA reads TGTGTCAGCAGTAAATGGACGGGGAACACTGAAGCTTTCTTT.

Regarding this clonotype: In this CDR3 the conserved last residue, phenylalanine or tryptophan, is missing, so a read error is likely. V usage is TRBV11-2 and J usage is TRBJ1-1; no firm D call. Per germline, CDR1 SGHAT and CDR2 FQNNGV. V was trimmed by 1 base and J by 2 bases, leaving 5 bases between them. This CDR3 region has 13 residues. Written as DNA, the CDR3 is TGTGCCAGCAGCTTAGTTGGAAACACTGAAGCTTTCATT. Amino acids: CASSLVGNTEAFI.

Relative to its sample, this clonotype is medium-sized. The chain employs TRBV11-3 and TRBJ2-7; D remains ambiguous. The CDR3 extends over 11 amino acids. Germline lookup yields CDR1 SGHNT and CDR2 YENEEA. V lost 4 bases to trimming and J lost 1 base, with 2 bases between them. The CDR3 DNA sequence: TGTGCCAGCAGCTGTTCCTACGAGCAGTACTTC. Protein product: CASSCSYEQYF. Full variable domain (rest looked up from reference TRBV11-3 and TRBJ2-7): EAGVVQSPRYKIIEKKQPVAFWCNPISGHNTLYWYLQNLGQGPELLIRYENEEAVDDSQLPKDRFSAERLKGVDSTLKIQPAELGDSAVYLCASSCSYEQYFGPGTRLTVT.

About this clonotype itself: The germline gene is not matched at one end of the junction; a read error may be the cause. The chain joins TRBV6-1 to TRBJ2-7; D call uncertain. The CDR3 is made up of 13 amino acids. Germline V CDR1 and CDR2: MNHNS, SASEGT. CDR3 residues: CDSSDQWTSEQHF. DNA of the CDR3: TGTGACAGCAGCGACCAATGGACGAGCGAGCAGCACTTC.

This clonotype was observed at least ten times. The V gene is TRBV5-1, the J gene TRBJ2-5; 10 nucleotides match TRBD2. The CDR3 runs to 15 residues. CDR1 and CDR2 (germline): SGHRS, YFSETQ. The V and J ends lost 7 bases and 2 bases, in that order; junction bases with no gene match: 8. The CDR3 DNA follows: TGCGCCAGCGGCCGCCTACTAGCGGGGCAAGAGACCCAGTACTTC. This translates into CASGRLLAGQETQYF.

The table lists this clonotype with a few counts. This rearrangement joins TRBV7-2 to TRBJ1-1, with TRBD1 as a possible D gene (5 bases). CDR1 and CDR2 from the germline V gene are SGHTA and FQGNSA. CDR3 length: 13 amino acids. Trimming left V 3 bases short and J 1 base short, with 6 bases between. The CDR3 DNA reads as TGTGCCAGCAGCTTTGGGACGAACACTGAAGCTTTCTTT. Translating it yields CASSFGTNTEAFF.

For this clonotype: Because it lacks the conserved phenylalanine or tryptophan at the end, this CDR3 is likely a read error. The CDR3 DNA sequence: TGTGCCAGCAGTCGGGGGCGGGAGGTAATCGGGGAACTGTTTATT. Protein sequence: CASSRGREVIGELFI. The chain employs TRBV4-2 and TRBJ2-2; 8 bases are shared with TRBD2. Germline V gene data show CDR1 as LGHNA and CDR2 as YNFKEQ. CDR3 size: 15 residues.

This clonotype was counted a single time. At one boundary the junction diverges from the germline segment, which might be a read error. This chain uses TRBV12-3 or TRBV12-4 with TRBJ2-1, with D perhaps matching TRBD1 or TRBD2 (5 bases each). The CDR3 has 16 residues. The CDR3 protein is CVSSKVVWGSNNEQFF. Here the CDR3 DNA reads TGTGTCAGCAGTAAGGTTGTGTGGGGGAGCAACAATGAGCAGTTCTTC.

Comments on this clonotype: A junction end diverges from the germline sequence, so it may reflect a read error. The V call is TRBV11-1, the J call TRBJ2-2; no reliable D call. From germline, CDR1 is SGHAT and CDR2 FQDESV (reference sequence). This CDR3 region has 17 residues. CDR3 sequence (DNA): TGTGCCAGCAGCACCCGGCCATTCCCAGTTAACACAGGGGAGCTGTTTTTT. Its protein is CASSTRPFPVNTGELFF.